What follows are 25 T cell receptor beta chains derived from one specimen sequenced in a study of T cell changes during pregnancy in multiple sclerosis. TCRdb keeps only in-frame clones here, not all; method: immunoSEQ multiplex PCR. The top ten hold over 0.55% of the sample, which has tens of thousands of clones, about 92% seen once. The material sequenced was CD4+ T cells from peripheral blood mononuclear cells, taken in the third trimester of pregnancy. These receptors all come from a female donor with multiple sclerosis, enrolled in a pregnancy study.

DNA of the CDR3: TGTGCCAGCAGGGGCGGGTCCGCCTACGAGCAGTACTTC. This encodes CASRGGSAYEQYF. V usage is TRBV6-1 and J usage is TRBJ2-7, with a weak D call TRBD2 (5 bases). The V end lost 6 bases, the J end lost 2 bases, and 11 bases lay between the germline ends. CDR1 and CDR2 (germline): MNHNS, SASEGT. The CDR3 runs to 13 residues.

The chain uses TRBV29-1 and TRBJ1-3; D is uncertain. Germline V lookup: CDR1 SQVTM, CDR2 ANQGSEA. This CDR3 contains 13 residues. Trimming pared 1 base from V and 8 bases from J, leaving 12 bases between. The CDR3 loop is CSVEGNSPDTIYF. The CDR3 bases are TGCAGCGTTGAAGGCAATTCCCCGGACACCATATATTTT. The full variable domain, completed using reference TRBV29-1 and TRBJ1-3, is SAVISQKPSRDICQRGTSLTIQCQVDSQVTMMFWYRQQPGQSLTLIATANQGSEATYESGFVIDKFPISRPNLTFSTLTVSNMSPEDSSIYLCSVEGNSPDTIYFGEGSWLTVV.

V usage is TRBV19 and J usage is TRBJ2-7; D might be TRBD2 (5 bases). The CDR3 runs to 12 residues. Germline CDR1 is LNHDA and CDR2 is SQIVND (reference sequence). The V gene lost 5 bases and the J gene lost 3 bases, with 8 bases spanning the gap. For the CDR3, the DNA is TGTGCCAGTAGTGGTCGGGACTACGAGCAGTACTTC. As protein: CASSGRDYEQYF.

The chain combines TRBV29-1 with TRBJ2-1; 8 bases fit TRBD2. V lost 4 bases and J lost 4; bases outside the gene matches: 6. This CDR3 is 14 amino acids long. Looked up from germline, CDR1 is SQVTM and CDR2 is ANQGSEA. In DNA form, the CDR3 reads TGCAGCGTTGCCCTCGGGAGGGGATACAATGAGCAGTTCTTC. It codes for CSVALGRGYNEQFF.

In its sample, this clone was seen a few times. The rearrangement joins TRBV2 to TRBJ1-2; D is unclear. The length of the CDR3 is 13 residues. The ends were cut back, 2 bases at V and 0 bases at J, with 4 bases in the middle. Germline V CDR1 and CDR2: SNHLY, FYNNEI. The CDR3 protein is CASSEWPNYGYTF. In nucleotides, the CDR3 is TGTGCCAGCAGTGAATGGCCTAACTATGGCTACACCTTC.

This sequence joins TRBV11-2 and TRBJ1-1; the D is unclear. Trimming left V 1 base short and J 11 bases short, with 14 bases between. This CDR3 spans 13 amino acids. The germline V gene has CDR1 SGHAT and CDR2 FQNNGV. The CDR3, as DNA: TGTGCCAGCAGCTTAGGGCCCGGGAGGCGTGCTTTCTTT. The encoded protein is CASSLGPGRRAFF.

This sequence joins TRBV27 and TRBJ2-5; D remains unclear. From germline, CDR1 is MNHEY and CDR2 SMNVEV (reference sequence). V lost 5 bases, J lost 5 bases, and 21 bases lay in between. This CDR3 contains 16 residues. The CDR3 sequence is CASSPLARWAAETQYF. In nucleotides, the CDR3 is TGTGCCAGCAGTCCCCTGGCTCGATGGGCAGCCGAGACCCAGTACTTC.

The chain uses TRBV5-1 and TRBJ2-2; the match to TRBD2 covers 11 bases. The CDR3 covers 17 residues. Germline V gene data show CDR1 as SGHRS and CDR2 as YFSETQ. Trimming took 0 bases from V and 6 from J; bases not matched to a gene: 7. The CDR3 bases are TGCGCCAGCAGCTTGGGACTAGCGGGAACATGGGCCGGGGAGCTGTTTTTT. Encoded protein: CASSLGLAGTWAGELFF.

This chain connects TRBV18 to TRBJ1-4; D unclear. Germline V gene lookup returns CDR1 KGHSH and CDR2 LQKENI. This CDR3 contains 13 residues. V shed 2 bases and J shed 7 bases, with 8 bases lying between them. As DNA, the CDR3 is TGTGCCAGCTCACCAGACATTTTTGAAAAACTGTTTTTT. Its translation is CASSPDIFEKLFF.

This chain joins TRBV12-5 and TRBJ1-5, with D possibly being TRBD1 (6 bases). The germline V gene has CDR1 LGHNT and CDR2 FRNRAP. The CDR3 spans 17 residues. V was cut by 2 bases and J by 4 bases, with 18 bases left in between. The CDR3 region has the DNA TGTGCTAGTGGTTTGATGAGTTCAGGGGTCCTAAATCAGCCCCAGCATTTT. Its translation is CASGLMSSGVLNQPQHF.

This clone occurred a few times. V is TRBV7-9 and J is TRBJ1-2, with 8 bases identical to TRBD1. CDR1 SEHNR and CDR2 FQNEAQ come from the germline V gene (reference sequence). The CDR3 covers 13 residues. The V and J ends lost 5 bases and 6 bases, in that order; junction bases with no gene match: 5. The CDR3, as DNA: TGTGCCAGCAGCACGACAGGGGTTGATGGCTACACCTTC. It translates to CASSTTGVDGYTF.

This chain uses TRBV7-3 with TRBJ1-2; 10 nucleotides align to TRBD1. This CDR3 is built from 17 residues. Losses at the gene ends were 1 base for V and 6 bases for J; bases not matched to a gene: 11. Germline CDR1 SGHTA, CDR2 FQGTGA. The CDR3: CASSLRGTGVPVHGYTF. CDR3 nucleotides: TGTGCCAGCAGCTTAAGAGGGACAGGGGTTCCGGTTCATGGCTACACCTTC.

The rearrangement uses TRBV7-8 and TRBJ1-6, with a tentative D call TRBD1 (6 bases). Germline V gene sequence: CDR1 SGHVS, CDR2 FQNEAQ. Trimming left V 3 bases short and J 7 bases short, with 10 bases between. This CDR3 is built from 14 residues. The DNA for the CDR3 is TGTGCCAGCAGCTTTCGGGACAACAATTCACCCCTCCACTTT. It translates to CASSFRDNNSPLHF.

This clone was seen only once. The chain carries TRBV11-2 and TRBJ2-2, with 16 bases lining up with TRBD2. The CDR3 has 16 residues. Germline V CDR1 and CDR2: SGHAT, FQNNGV. After removal of 7 bases from V and 6 bases from J, the junction contained 5 bases not matched to a gene. The CDR3 sequence is CASTMGLAGGPGELFF. The CDR3 DNA reads TGTGCCAGCACTATGGGACTAGCGGGAGGGCCCGGGGAGCTGTTTTTT.

The chain recombines TRBV2 with TRBJ1-6; 7 bases align to TRBD1. The germline gives CDR1 SNHLY, CDR2 FYNNEI. CDR3 length: 14 residues. V was clipped by 3 bases and J by 10 bases; unmatched bases: 6. The CDR3 nucleotides read TGTGCCAGCAGTGACGACAGGGAAGTCTCACCCCTCCACTTT. This gives the protein CASSDDREVSPLHF. The full variable domain, rest sourced from reference TRBV2 and TRBJ1-6, is EPEVTQTPSHQVTQMGQEVILRCVPISNHLYFYWYRQILGQKVEFLVSFYNNEISEKSEIFDDQFSVERPDGSNFTLKIRSTKLEDSAMYFCASSDDREVSPLHFGNGTRLTVT.

The chain employs TRBV29-1 and TRBJ1-2, with no clear D. V was pared by 2 bases and J by 0 bases, with 10 bases between. Germline-derived CDR1 and CDR2 are SQVTM and ANQGSEA. This CDR3 has 14 amino acids. This CDR3 is CSVETFVPNYGYTF. The CDR3 nucleotides are TGCAGCGTTGAAACATTCGTCCCTAACTATGGCTACACCTTC.

The chain combines TRBV18 with TRBJ1-4, with D possibly TRBD1 on 5 matching bases. Deletions cut 3 bases from V and 7 bases from J, with 6 bases between. The CDR3 totals 12 residues. Germline lookup yields CDR1 KGHSH and CDR2 LQKENI. DNA for the CDR3: TGTGCCAGCTCACCGGGGGGTGAAAAACTGTTTTTT. Translating it yields CASSPGGEKLFF.

A few counts support this clone. The chain employs TRBV19 and TRBJ2-3, with D possibly TRBD2 on 5 matching bases. The CDR3 is made up of 15 amino acids. Trimming pared 5 bases from V and 6 bases from J, leaving 18 bases between. Per germline, CDR1 LNHDA and CDR2 SQIVND (reference sequence). CDR3 coding DNA: TGTGCCAGTAGTTCCAGAGGACTGCCGACGGATACGCAGTATTTT. Translation gives CASSSRGLPTDTQYF.

The genes are TRBV2 and TRBJ1-1; 8 bases map to TRBD1. Germline CDR1 reads SNHLY; CDR2 reads FYNNEI. V lost 6 bases and J lost 6; bases outside the gene matches: 12. The CDR3 sequence is 15 residues long. In nucleotides, the CDR3 is TGTGCCAGCAGGGTCGGACAGGGCCTCGCCCCTGAAGCTTTCTTT. This codes for CASRVGQGLAPEAFF.

The V gene is TRBV30, the J gene TRBJ1-1; 7 nucleotides align to TRBD1. J lost 1 base, V lost 3 bases, and 5 bases had no gene match. The CDR3 has 14 residues. Germline lookup yields CDR1 GTSNPN and CDR2 SVGIG (reference sequence). The CDR3 reads CAWRLPGGNTEAFF. In DNA, the CDR3 is TGTGCCTGGAGATTGCCAGGGGGGAACACTGAAGCTTTCTTT.

The J gene is TRBJ1-5, the V gene TRBV19; D perhaps matches TRBD1 (5 bases). From germline, CDR1 is LNHDA and CDR2 SQIVND (reference sequence). The V gene lost 5 bases and the J gene lost 0 bases, with 11 bases spanning the gap. The CDR3 consists of 15 residues. CDR3 nucleotide sequence: TGTGCCAGTAGTGGGGGGTCAAATAGCAATCAGCCCCAGCATTTT. Protein: CASSGGSNSNQPQHF.

This clone was counted once. V and J are TRBV11-2 and TRBJ1-2; 12 bases agree with TRBD1. V lost 6 bases, J lost 6 bases, and 11 bases stayed unmatched. This CDR3 has 16 amino acids. The germline CDR1 and CDR2 sequences are SGHAT and FQNNGV. The CDR3 DNA reads as TGTGCCAGCAGACCAATTGCGGGACAGGGGGCTGATGGCTACACCTTC. Translation: CASRPIAGQGADGYTF. Based on the CDR3 plus reference TRBV11-2 and TRBJ1-2, the full variable domain is EAGVAQSPRYKIIEKRQSVAFWCNPISGHATLYWYQQILGQGPKLLIQFQNNGVVDDSQLPKDRFSAERLKGVDSTLKIQPAKLEDSAVYLCASRPIAGQGADGYTFGSGTRLTVV.

V is TRBV6-5 and J is TRBJ1-2; no firm D call. CDR1 is MNHEY, CDR2 SVGAGI, per germline. Trimming cost V 5 bases and J 1 base, with 11 bases left between them. This CDR3 is built from 14 residues. The CDR3 is CASSPESVNYGYTF. CDR3 sequence (DNA): TGTGCCAGCAGTCCGGAGTCCGTTAACTATGGCTACACCTTC.

The V gene is TRBV7-9, the J gene TRBJ1-2; possible D gene TRBD1, 6 bases. The CDR3 is made up of 16 amino acids. Trimming pared 5 bases from V and 0 bases from J, leaving 16 bases between. Germline V gene lookup returns CDR1 SEHNR and CDR2 FQNEAQ (reference sequence). The CDR3 DNA follows: TGTGCCAGCAGCATTGGACAGAGTCCCTCTAACTATGGCTACACCTTC. Translation: CASSIGQSPSNYGYTF.

This clone came up once. The chain has TRBV7-7 and TRBJ2-2; a possible D gene is TRBD2 (6 bases). This CDR3 is 17 amino acids long. V was clipped by 5 bases and J by 0 bases, with 16 bases between them. Germline V gives CDR1 SSHAT, CDR2 FNYEAQ (reference sequence). The CDR3 nucleotides are TGTGCCAGCAGCCCGGGACTCCAGTTCGCGAACACCGGGGAGCTGTTTTTT. This sequence encodes CASSPGLQFANTGELFF.